This entry lists 31 T cell receptor beta chains sequenced from one sample in a study of cytomegalovirus exposure and HLA in healthy donors. TCRdb's table, derived via immunoSEQ multiplex PCR, lists solely in-frame clones and lacks some. The sample records approximately 100,000 clones, roughly 84% being singletons. The sequenced material came from PBMCs. Source of these receptors: a man younger than 35 in good health and CMV-seropositive.

This chain connects TRBV29-1 to TRBJ2-2; 7 nucleotides line up with TRBD1. This CDR3 has 12 amino acids. V gave up 6 bases and J gave up 3 bases; unmatched junction bases: 1. Germline V CDR1 and CDR2: SQVTM, ANQGSEA. The CDR3 loop reads CSVQGHTGELFF. CDR3 DNA: TGCAGCGTACAGGGGCACACCGGGGAGCTGTTTTTT.

The rearrangement uses TRBV9 and TRBJ1-1; D is ambiguous. The CDR3 is made up of 14 amino acids. V was shortened by 0 bases and J by 0 bases, with 6 bases between the two germline ends. The germline V gene has CDR1 SGDLS and CDR2 YYNGEE. The CDR3 is CASSVAGVNTEAFF. The CDR3 DNA is TGTGCCAGCAGCGTAGCCGGGGTGAACACTGAAGCTTTCTTT.

A single count supports this clone. The chain carries TRBV29-1 and TRBJ2-2, with 7 bases fitting TRBD2. Unmatched junction bases numbered 12, after V lost 3 bases and J lost 5 bases. The germline V gene has CDR1 SQVTM and CDR2 ANQGSEA. The CDR3 is 16 amino acids. The CDR3 nucleotides read TGCAGCGTTGAGGGTGGGGCGGGAGCGCTTACCGGGGAGCTGTTTTTT. It codes for CSVEGGAGALTGELFF.

This clone was observed a single time. The chain combines TRBV5-6 with TRBJ2-5; 8 nucleotides line up with TRBD1. J lost 5 bases, V lost 5 bases, and 2 bases had no gene match. CDR3 length equals 12 residues. Germline loops: CDR1 SGHDT, CDR2 YYEEEE. The CDR3 DNA sequence: TGTGCCAGCAGTTGGGACAGGGAGACCCAGTACTTC. Translated: CASSWDRETQYF.

This sequence joins TRBV4-3 and TRBJ2-3; 8 bases align to TRBD2. The CDR3 is 15 residues long. Germline V gene data show CDR1 as LGHNA and CDR2 as YSLEER. J was trimmed by 5 bases and V by 1 base; bases with no gene match: 5. The DNA of the CDR3 is TGCGCCAGCAGCCAAGGAGCGGGGGTGTTAGATACGCAGTATTTT. Its protein product is CASSQGAGVLDTQYF.

This clone was detected once. The genes are TRBV2 and TRBJ2-2; possible D gene TRBD2, 5 bases. The CDR3 is 11 amino acids. Germline CDR1 reads SNHLY; CDR2 reads FYNNEI. The ends were cut back, 6 bases at V and 8 bases at J, with 7 bases in the middle. CDR3 loop: CASRREGELFF. The CDR3 DNA sequence: TGTGCCAGCAGAAGGGAGGGGGAGCTGTTTTTT.

The V and J genes are TRBV4-2 and TRBJ2-7; 11 bases are a match to TRBD2. The ends lost 1 base at V and 4 bases at J; junction bases unmatched: 6. Looked up from germline, CDR1 is LGHNA and CDR2 is YNFKEQ. CDR3 length: 16 amino acids. The CDR3 DNA reads as TGTGCCAGCAGCCAAGCCAACGGACTAGCGGGTTACGAGCAGTACTTC. Translated: CASSQANGLAGYEQYF.

This chain uses TRBV5-4 with TRBJ2-7, with D possibly being TRBD1 (6 bases). Germline V gene sequence: CDR1 SGHNT, CDR2 YYREEE (reference sequence). The CDR3 has 15 residues. Trimming cost V 5 bases and J 2 bases, with 17 bases left between them. CDR3 in DNA: TGTGCCAGCAGTCAACGACAGGCCCCTACCTACGAGCAGTACTTC. Protein product: CASSQRQAPTYEQYF.

The V gene is TRBV19, the J gene TRBJ2-4, with a tentative D call TRBD2 (5 bases). The CDR3 has 14 residues. Germline V CDR1 and CDR2: LNHDA, SQIVND (reference sequence). The germline V and J ends were trimmed by 4 bases and 6 bases, with 13 bases remaining between them. CDR3 bases: TGTGCCAGTAGTACGCCTGGACTTGTAAACATTCAGTACTTC. As protein: CASSTPGLVNIQYF.

The J gene is TRBJ2-7, the V gene TRBV5-6, with 7 nucleotides matching TRBD2. Germline CDR1 and CDR2: SGHDT and YYEEEE. The CDR3 consists of 14 residues. V gave up 3 bases and J gave up 2 bases; unmatched junction bases: 5. This CDR3 is CASSWERGPYEQYF. Here the CDR3 DNA reads TGTGCCAGCAGCTGGGAGCGGGGCCCCTACGAGCAGTACTTC.

The rearrangement joins TRBV15 to TRBJ2-3, with a weak D call TRBD2 (6 bases). The V end was cut by 6 bases, the J end by 0 bases, with 7 bases between. Germline CDR1 LNHNV, CDR2 YYDKDF (reference sequence). The CDR3 is 13 residues long. CDR3 DNA sequence: TGTGCCACCAGTACTAGCAGCACAGATACGCAGTATTTT. It is translated as CATSTSSTDTQYF.

The chain recombines TRBV12-5 with TRBJ2-7; perhaps TRBD2 as D (6 bases). This CDR3 spans 13 amino acids. Trimming cost V 6 bases and J 5 bases, with 14 bases left between them. Germline V gives CDR1 LGHNT, CDR2 FRNRAP. In nucleotides, the CDR3 is TGTGCTAGTGGCAACGGGAGACGAGACGAGCAGTACTTC. Translation: CASGNGRRDEQYF.

The chain joins TRBV9 to TRBJ2-5, with D perhaps TRBD2 (5 bases). This CDR3 has 17 residues. Germline-derived CDR1 and CDR2 are SGDLS and YYNGEE. V lost 0 bases, J lost 5 bases, and 20 bases lay in between. CDR3 in amino acids: CASSVATGLNPGETQYF. The DNA for the CDR3 is TGTGCCAGCAGCGTAGCTACGGGGTTAAACCCGGGGGAGACCCAGTACTTC.

J is TRBJ1-5 and V is TRBV4-3; D ambiguous. This CDR3 has 15 amino acids. Germline V gives CDR1 LGHNA, CDR2 YSLEER. Trimming shortened V by 0 bases and J by 3 bases, and 9 bases separated the two germline ends. This chain's CDR3 is CASSQDTLTNQPQHF. CDR3 in DNA: TGCGCCAGCAGCCAAGATACTCTCACCAATCAGCCCCAGCATTTT.

The chain is built from TRBV4-3 and TRBJ2-7; 8 nucleotides line up with TRBD2. J lost 3 bases, V lost 3 bases, and 10 bases had no gene match. The CDR3 has 16 amino acids. Germline CDR1 reads LGHNA; CDR2 reads YSLEER. The DNA of the CDR3 is TGCGCCAGCAGCCACCGCCCGGGACTAGGAAGCTACGAGCAGTACTTC. Translated: CASSHRPGLGSYEQYF.

This clone has more than one count but fewer than ten. J is TRBJ2-5 and V is TRBV2, with 13 positions matching TRBD2. V lost 6 bases to trimming and J lost 2 bases; unmatched junction nucleotides: 3. CDR1 and CDR2 from the germline V gene are SNHLY and FYNNEI. This CDR3 spans 15 amino acids. This chain's CDR3 is CASSEGLAGQETQYF. CDR3 DNA sequence: TGTGCCAGCAGCGAGGGACTAGCGGGGCAAGAGACCCAGTACTTC.

This chain links TRBV28 with TRBJ2-7; 11 nucleotides match TRBD2. J gave up 3 bases and V 6 bases, and 4 bases lay outside the gene matches. Germline V gene data show CDR1 as MDHEN and CDR2 as SYDVKM. The CDR3 has 14 residues. The CDR3 DNA sequence: TGTGCCAGCAGCCGGACTAGCGGGCTCTACGAGCAGTACTTC. This sequence encodes CASSRTSGLYEQYF.

V usage is TRBV11-3 and J usage is TRBJ2-1, with D possibly TRBD1 on 5 matching bases. Trimming pared 0 bases from V and 8 bases from J, leaving 11 bases between. CDR1 is SGHNT, CDR2 YENEEA, per germline. There are 14 residues in the CDR3. The CDR3 sequence is CASSLDDPRDEQFF. The DNA for the CDR3 is TGTGCCAGCAGCTTAGACGACCCCAGGGATGAGCAGTTCTTC.

The rearrangement links TRBV4-3 to TRBJ2-4; D possibly corresponds to TRBD1 (6 bases). Trimming stripped 0 bases from V and 10 bases from J, with 13 bases between. This CDR3 comprises 14 residues. The germline V gene has CDR1 LGHNA and CDR2 YSLEER. CDR3: CASSQDLQGSIQYF. CDR3 bases: TGCGCCAGCAGCCAAGATCTACAGGGTAGTATTCAGTACTTC.

This clone occurred a few times. The V and J genes are TRBV11-2 and TRBJ2-5; TRBD2 is a possible D gene (6 bases). Deletions cut 5 bases from V and 7 bases from J, with 14 bases between. Germline CDR1 is SGHAT and CDR2 is FQNNGV. The CDR3 runs 13 residues. CDR3 sequence (DNA): TGTGCCAGCAGCCCGGGAGTTCAGGTGACCCAGTACTTC. Translation gives CASSPGVQVTQYF.

V gene TRBV7-2 combines with J gene TRBJ2-5; D ambiguous. V was trimmed by 1 base and J by 2 bases, leaving 8 bases between them. The CDR3 totals 14 residues. CDR1 and CDR2 (germline): SGHTA, FQGNSA. CDR3 region: CASSLDRRQETQYF. CDR3 coding DNA: TGTGCCAGCAGCTTAGACCGGAGACAAGAGACCCAGTACTTC.

This clone was counted a single time. The chain recombines TRBV13 with TRBJ2-7; 13 positions agree with TRBD2. J gave up 5 bases and V 5 bases, and 9 bases lay outside the gene matches. Germline CDR1 is PRHDT and CDR2 is FYEKMQ (reference sequence). The CDR3 loop spans 16 amino acids. CDR3 in amino acids: CASSKLAGGPFDEQYF. CDR3 nucleotide sequence: TGTGCCAGCAGCAAACTAGCGGGAGGGCCGTTCGACGAGCAGTACTTC.

This chain connects TRBV7-6 to TRBJ2-4; tentative D call: TRBD1 (6 bases). Deletions cut 1 base from V and 6 bases from J, with 10 bases between. The length of the CDR3 is 14 residues. Germline loops: CDR1 SGHVS, CDR2 FNYEAQ. CDR3 amino acids: CASSLGGRPNIQYF. The CDR3 nucleotides are TGTGCCAGCAGCTTAGGGGGGCGGCCAAACATTCAGTACTTC. The entire variable domain, with the rest obtained from reference TRBV7-6 and TRBJ2-4, is as follows: GAGVSQSPRYKVTKRGQDVALRCDPISGHVSLYWYRQALGQGPEFLTYFNYEAQQDKSGLPNDRFSAERPEGSISTLTIQRTEQRDSAMYRCASSLGGRPNIQYFGAGTRLSVL.

V usage is TRBV7-9 and J usage is TRBJ2-1, with 9 bases identical to TRBD2. V trimming: 5 bases; J trimming: 2 bases; junction bases outside the gene matches: 7. In germline, CDR1 is SEHNR, CDR2 FQNEAQ (reference sequence). The length of the CDR3 is 16 residues. The CDR3 coding sequence is TGTGCCAGCAGCCCGATTAGCGGGGGTCCCTACAATGAGCAGTTCTTC. Protein: CASSPISGGPYNEQFF.

This clone has a single count. The V gene is TRBV9, the J gene TRBJ2-2; 8 bases fit TRBD1. The germline V gene encodes CDR1 SGDLS and CDR2 YYNGEE. Trimming cost V 6 bases and J 6 bases; bases outside gene matches: 7. The CDR3 length is 14 residues. CDR3 nucleotide sequence: TGTGCCAGCACACGACAGGGGTTTGCCGGGGAGCTGTTTTTT. This translates into CASTRQGFAGELFF.

The chain uses TRBV27 and TRBJ2-7; TRBD1 matches 11 bases. The CDR3 spans 14 residues. J gave up 3 bases and V 6 bases, and 4 bases lay outside the gene matches. Germline lookup yields CDR1 MNHEY and CDR2 SMNVEV (reference sequence). The CDR3 DNA reads as TGTGCCAGCAGCACCGGGACAGGGGGCTACGAGCAGTACTTC. It is translated as CASSTGTGGYEQYF.

The genes are TRBV19 and TRBJ1-4, with D maybe TRBD1 (5 bases). CDR1 LNHDA and CDR2 SQIVND come from the germline V gene (reference sequence). This CDR3 is 14 amino acids long. V gave up 3 bases and J gave up 8 bases, with 13 bases separating them. The CDR3 region has the DNA TGTGCCAGTAGTATCTGGGGGGTTCAGGAAAAACTGTTTTTT. Its translation is CASSIWGVQEKLFF.

The J gene is TRBJ2-3, the V gene TRBV4-1; 9 bases agree with TRBD2. The CDR3 extends over 17 amino acids. Germline CDR1 is MGHRA and CDR2 is YSYEKL. J was trimmed by 2 bases and V by 0 bases; bases with no gene match: 6. Here the CDR3 reads CASSQESSGAVTDTQYF. In DNA form, the CDR3 reads TGCGCCAGCAGCCAAGAATCTAGCGGGGCTGTCACAGATACGCAGTATTTT.

The chain joins TRBV5-6 to TRBJ1-2, with 7 bases lining up with TRBD1. Germline-derived CDR1 and CDR2 are SGHDT and YYEEEE. V dropped 5 bases and J dropped 4; count of bases not matched to a gene: 14. The CDR3 totals 16 residues. CDR3: CASRILTGSVPYGYTF. CDR3 sequence (DNA): TGTGCCAGCAGGATCCTGACAGGGTCGGTTCCCTATGGCTACACCTTC. Variable domain in full (rest from reference TRBV5-6 and TRBJ1-2): DAGVTQSPTHLIKTRGQQVTLRCSPKSGHDTVSWYQQALGQGPQFIFQYYEEEERQRGNFPDRFSGHQFPNYSSELNVNALLLGDSALYLCASRILTGSVPYGYTFGSGTRLTVV.

The rearrangement links TRBV4-2 to TRBJ2-2; 9 bases match TRBD2. The CDR3 runs 14 residues. Trimming took 4 bases from V and 5 from J; bases not matched to a gene: 2. Per germline, CDR1 LGHNA and CDR2 YNFKEQ. CDR3 DNA: TGTGCCAGCAGCCGGACTAGCGATACCGGGGAGCTGTTTTTT. This sequence encodes CASSRTSDTGELFF.

V gene TRBV19 combines with J gene TRBJ1-1, with no clear D. V was trimmed by 6 bases and J by 3 bases, leaving 5 bases between them. Germline V gives CDR1 LNHDA, CDR2 SQIVND (reference sequence). The CDR3 consists of 11 residues. The CDR3 sequence is CASSSYTEAFF. The CDR3 DNA reads TGTGCCAGTAGCAGTTACACTGAAGCTTTCTTT.